Presented here are 2 T cell receptor beta chains from one specimen sequenced in a study of neurological immune-mediated disorders. TCRdb called the 5' RACE reads again in MiXCR, with one record for every CDR3 protein. The sample lists 55,000 to 70,000 distinct CDR3 sequences, around 10% occurring once. Sequencing input: PBMCs. These receptors originate from a man between 60 and 70 years old in good health.

This clonotype was counted many times. The V gene is TRBV7-9, the J gene TRBJ2-7, with D perhaps matching TRBD2 (7 bases). The V and J ends lost 5 bases and 7 bases respectively, with 15 bases between them. The germline V gene has CDR1 SEHNR and CDR2 FQNEAQ (reference sequence). The CDR3 runs 13 residues. Here the CDR3 reads CASSGRGKREQYF. In nucleotides, the CDR3 is TGTGCCAGCAGCGGGAGGGGGAAAAGAGAGCAGTACTTC.

This clonotype was counted a few times. The gene calls are TRBV14 and TRBJ1-3, with 8 positions matching TRBD1. The germline CDR1 and CDR2 sequences are SGHDN and FVKESK. Unmatched junction bases numbered 9, after V lost 1 base and J lost 1 base. This CDR3 has 18 amino acids. CDR3 protein: CASSQGQGTRGSGNTIYF. CDR3 DNA sequence: TGTGCCAGCAGCCAAGGACAGGGGACCCGGGGGTCTGGAAACACCATATATTTT.